Sequencing of this TCR beta chain was carried out in a study of blood T cell repertoires in COVID-19. The CDR3 has 17 residues. CDR1 and CDR2 (germline): KGHDR, SFDVKD. J lost 0 bases, V lost 9 bases, and 5 bases had no gene match. Repertoires were generated with immunoSEQ multiplex PCR, while TCRdb's copy carries only in-frame clones and drops some. This sample has about 220,000 clones, with 80% found just once. The chain employs TRBV24-1 and TRBJ2-1, with 15 bases fitting TRBD2. This sequence originates from a human donor in a cohort sampled during active COVID-19. The sequenced sample consisted of peripheral blood. CDR3 sequence reads: CATAGLAGGSSYNEQFF. DNA of the CDR3: TGTGCCACCGCAGGACTAGCGGGGGGGTCCTCCTACAATGAGCAGTTCTTC.